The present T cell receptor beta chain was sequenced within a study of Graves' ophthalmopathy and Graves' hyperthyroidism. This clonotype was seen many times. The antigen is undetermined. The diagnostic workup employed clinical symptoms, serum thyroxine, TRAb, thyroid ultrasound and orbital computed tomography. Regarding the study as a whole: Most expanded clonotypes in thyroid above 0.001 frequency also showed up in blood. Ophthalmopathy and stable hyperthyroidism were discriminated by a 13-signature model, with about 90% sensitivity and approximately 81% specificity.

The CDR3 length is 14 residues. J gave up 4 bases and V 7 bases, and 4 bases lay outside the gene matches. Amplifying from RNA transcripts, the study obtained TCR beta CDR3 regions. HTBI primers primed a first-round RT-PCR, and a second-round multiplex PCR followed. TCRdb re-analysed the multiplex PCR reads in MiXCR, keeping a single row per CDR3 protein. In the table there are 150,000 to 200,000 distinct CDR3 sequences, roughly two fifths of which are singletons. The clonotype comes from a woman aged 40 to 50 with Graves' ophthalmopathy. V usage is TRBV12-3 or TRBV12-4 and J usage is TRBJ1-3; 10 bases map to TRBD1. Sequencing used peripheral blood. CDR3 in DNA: TGTGCCAGCACTGGGACAGGGGAAGGAAACACCATATATTTT. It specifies CASTGTGEGNTIYF.